This entry is about one T cell receptor beta chain. The junction differs from germline at one of its ends, possibly a read error. A Seattle source enrolled patients during active infection and followed them longitudinally. This entry belongs to a study of blood T cell repertoires in COVID-19. Background on the study: Italy, Spain and the United States were the sources of the convalescent and acute COVID-19 samples.

Germline lookup yields CDR1 SSHAT and CDR2 FNYEAQ (reference sequence). This CDR3 spans 15 amino acids. Data came from immunoSEQ multiplex PCR; TCRdb stores just in-frame clones and leaves some out. The sample has a few hundred thousand clones; around 90% are singletons. The sample was peripheral blood. The chain links TRBV7-7 to TRBJ2-2; tentative D call: TRBD2 (6 bases). This sequence originates from an older woman with COVID-19, enrolled during active disease. The CDR3 DNA reads TGTGCTAGCAGCTTTTCGCCCGGGAGTACCGGGGAGCTGTTTTTT. Translated: CASSFSPGSTGELFF.